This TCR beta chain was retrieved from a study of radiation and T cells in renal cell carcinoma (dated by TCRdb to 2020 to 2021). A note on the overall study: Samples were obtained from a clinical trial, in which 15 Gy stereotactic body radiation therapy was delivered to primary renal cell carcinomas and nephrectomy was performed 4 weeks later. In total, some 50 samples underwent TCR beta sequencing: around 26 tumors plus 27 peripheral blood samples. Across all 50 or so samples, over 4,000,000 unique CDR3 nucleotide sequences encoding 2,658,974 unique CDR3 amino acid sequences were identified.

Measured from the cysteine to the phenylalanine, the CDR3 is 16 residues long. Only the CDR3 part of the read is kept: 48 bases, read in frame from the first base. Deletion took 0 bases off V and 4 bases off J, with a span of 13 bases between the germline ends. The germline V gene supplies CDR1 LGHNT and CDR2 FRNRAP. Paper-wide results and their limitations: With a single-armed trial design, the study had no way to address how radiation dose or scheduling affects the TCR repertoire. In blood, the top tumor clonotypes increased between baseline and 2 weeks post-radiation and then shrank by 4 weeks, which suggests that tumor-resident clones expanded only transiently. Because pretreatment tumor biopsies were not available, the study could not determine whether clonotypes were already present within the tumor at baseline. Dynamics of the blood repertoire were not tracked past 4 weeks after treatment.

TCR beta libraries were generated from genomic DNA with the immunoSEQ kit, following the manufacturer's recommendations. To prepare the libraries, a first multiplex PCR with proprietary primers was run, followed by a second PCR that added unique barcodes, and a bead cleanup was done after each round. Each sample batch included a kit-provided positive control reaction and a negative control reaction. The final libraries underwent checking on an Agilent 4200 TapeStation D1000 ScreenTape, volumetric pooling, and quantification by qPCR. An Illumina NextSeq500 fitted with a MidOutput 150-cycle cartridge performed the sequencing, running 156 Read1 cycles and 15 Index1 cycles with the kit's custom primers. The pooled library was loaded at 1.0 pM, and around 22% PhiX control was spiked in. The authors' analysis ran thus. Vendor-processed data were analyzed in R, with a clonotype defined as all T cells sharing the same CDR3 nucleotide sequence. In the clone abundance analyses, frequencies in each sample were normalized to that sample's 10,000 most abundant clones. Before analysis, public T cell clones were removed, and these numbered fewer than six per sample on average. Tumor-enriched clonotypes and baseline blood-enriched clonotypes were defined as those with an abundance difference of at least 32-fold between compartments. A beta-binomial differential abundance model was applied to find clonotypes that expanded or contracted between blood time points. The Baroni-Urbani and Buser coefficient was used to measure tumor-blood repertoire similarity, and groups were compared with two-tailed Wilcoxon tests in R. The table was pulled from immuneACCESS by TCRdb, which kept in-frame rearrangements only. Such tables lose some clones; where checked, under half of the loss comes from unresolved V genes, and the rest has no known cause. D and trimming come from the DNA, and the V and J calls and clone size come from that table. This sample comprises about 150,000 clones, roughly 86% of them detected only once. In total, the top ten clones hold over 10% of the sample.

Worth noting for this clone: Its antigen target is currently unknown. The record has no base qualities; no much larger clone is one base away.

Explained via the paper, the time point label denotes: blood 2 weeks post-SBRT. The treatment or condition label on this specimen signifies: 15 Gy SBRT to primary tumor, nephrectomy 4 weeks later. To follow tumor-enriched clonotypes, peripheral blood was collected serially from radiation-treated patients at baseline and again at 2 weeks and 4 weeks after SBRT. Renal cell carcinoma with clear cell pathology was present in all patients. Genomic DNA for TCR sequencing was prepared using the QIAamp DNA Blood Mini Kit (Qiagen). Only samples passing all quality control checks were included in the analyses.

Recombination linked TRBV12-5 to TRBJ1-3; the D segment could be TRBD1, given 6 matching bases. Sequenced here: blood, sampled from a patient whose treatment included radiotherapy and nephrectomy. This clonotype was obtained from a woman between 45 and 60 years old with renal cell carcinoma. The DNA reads TGTGCTAGTGGTTTGGTACTGGACAGTTACGGAAACACCATATATTTT. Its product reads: CASGLVLDSYGNTIYF.